This T cell receptor beta chain originates from a study of blood T cell repertoires in COVID-19. The table came from immunoSEQ multiplex PCR; TCRdb's copy has only in-frame clones and leaves some out. This sample has about 200,000 clones, with around four fifths found just once. The germline V and J ends were trimmed by 1 base and 3 bases, with 13 bases remaining between them. Germline V gene sequence: CDR1 SGHRS, CDR2 YFSETQ. CDR3 length: 16 amino acids. The chain combines TRBV5-1 with TRBJ1-4; maybe TRBD1 (5 bases). The specimen sequenced was peripheral blood. The TCR sequence derives from a woman aged 50 to 65 with active or convalescent COVID-19. The CDR3 spells CASSLLLQGPNEKLFF. In DNA, the CDR3 is TGCGCCAGCAGCTTGCTTCTGCAGGGTCCTAATGAAAAACTGTTTTTT. Drawing the rest from reference TRBV5-1 and TRBJ1-4, the complete variable domain is KAGVTQTPRYLIKTRGQQVTLSCSPISGHRSVSWYQQTPGQGLQFLFEYFSETQRNKGNFPGRFSGRQFSNSRSEMNVSTLELGDSALYLCASSLLLQGPNEKLFFGSGTQLSVL.